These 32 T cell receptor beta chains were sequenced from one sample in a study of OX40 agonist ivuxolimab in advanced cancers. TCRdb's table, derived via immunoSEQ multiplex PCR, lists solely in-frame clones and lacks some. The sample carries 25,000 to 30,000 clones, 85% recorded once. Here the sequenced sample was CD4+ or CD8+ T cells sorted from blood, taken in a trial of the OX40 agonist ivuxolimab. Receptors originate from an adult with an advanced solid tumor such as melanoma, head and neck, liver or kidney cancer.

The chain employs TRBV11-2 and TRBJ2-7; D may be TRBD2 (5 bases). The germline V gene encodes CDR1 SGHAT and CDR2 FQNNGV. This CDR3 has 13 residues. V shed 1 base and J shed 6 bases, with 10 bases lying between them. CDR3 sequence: CASSLVISVEQYF. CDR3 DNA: TGTGCCAGCAGCTTAGTAATTAGCGTCGAGCAGTACTTC.

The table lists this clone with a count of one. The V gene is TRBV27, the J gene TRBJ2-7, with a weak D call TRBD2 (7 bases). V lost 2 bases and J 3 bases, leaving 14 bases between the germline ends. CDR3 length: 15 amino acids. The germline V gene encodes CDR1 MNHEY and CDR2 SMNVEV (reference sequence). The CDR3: CASSLGGGPYYEQYF. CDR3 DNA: TGTGCCAGCAGTTTAGGGGGGGGGCCTTACTACGAGCAGTACTTC.

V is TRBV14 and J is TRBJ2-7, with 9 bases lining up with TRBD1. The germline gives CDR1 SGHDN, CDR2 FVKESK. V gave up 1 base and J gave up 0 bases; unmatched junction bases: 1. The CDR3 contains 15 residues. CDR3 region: CASSQGQGGSYEQYF. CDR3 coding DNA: TGTGCCAGCAGCCAAGGACAGGGGGGCTCCTACGAGCAGTACTTC.

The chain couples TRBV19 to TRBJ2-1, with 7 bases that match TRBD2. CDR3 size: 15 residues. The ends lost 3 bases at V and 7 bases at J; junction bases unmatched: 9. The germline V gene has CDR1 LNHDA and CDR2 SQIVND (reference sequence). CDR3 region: CASSILGREVNEQFF. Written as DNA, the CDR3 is TGTGCCAGTAGTATTCTCGGACGGGAGGTAAATGAGCAGTTCTTC.

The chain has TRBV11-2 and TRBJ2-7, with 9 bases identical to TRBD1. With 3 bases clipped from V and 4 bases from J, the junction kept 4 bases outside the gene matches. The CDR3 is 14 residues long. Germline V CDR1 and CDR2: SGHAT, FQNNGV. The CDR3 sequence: CASSFGDREYEQYF. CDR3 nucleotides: TGTGCCAGCAGCTTTGGGGACAGGGAGTACGAGCAGTACTTC.

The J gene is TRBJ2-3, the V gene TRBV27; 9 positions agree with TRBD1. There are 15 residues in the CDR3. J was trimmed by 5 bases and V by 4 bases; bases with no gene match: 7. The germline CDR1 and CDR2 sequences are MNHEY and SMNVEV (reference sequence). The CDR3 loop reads CASSSRTGVEDTQYF. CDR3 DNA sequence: TGTGCCAGCAGTTCGCGGACAGGGGTGGAAGATACGCAGTATTTT.

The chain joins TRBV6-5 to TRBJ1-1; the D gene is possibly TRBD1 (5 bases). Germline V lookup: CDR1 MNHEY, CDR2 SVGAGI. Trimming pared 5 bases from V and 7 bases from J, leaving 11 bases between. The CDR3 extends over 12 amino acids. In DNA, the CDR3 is TGTGCCAGCAGTCCCGGGACCTTTGAAGCTTTCTTT. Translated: CASSPGTFEAFF.

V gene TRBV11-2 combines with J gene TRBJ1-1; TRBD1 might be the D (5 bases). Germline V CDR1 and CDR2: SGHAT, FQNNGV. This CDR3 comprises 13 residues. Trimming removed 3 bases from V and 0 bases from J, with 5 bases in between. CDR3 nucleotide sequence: TGTGCCAGCAGCTTGGGGGTGAACACTGAAGCTTTCTTT. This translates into CASSLGVNTEAFF.

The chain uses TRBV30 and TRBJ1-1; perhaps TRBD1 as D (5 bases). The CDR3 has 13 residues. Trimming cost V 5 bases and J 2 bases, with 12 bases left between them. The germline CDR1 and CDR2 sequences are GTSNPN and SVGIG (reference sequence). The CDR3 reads CAWGGGGNTEAFF. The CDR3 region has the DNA TGTGCCTGGGGAGGCGGGGGAAACACTGAAGCTTTCTTT.

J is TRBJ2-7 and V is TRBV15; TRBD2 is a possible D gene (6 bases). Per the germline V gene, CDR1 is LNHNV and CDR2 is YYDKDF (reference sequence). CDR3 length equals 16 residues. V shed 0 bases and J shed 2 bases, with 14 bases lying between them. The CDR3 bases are TGTGCCACCAGCAGAGATTTTCAGGGACTTACCTACGAGCAGTACTTC. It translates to CATSRDFQGLTYEQYF.

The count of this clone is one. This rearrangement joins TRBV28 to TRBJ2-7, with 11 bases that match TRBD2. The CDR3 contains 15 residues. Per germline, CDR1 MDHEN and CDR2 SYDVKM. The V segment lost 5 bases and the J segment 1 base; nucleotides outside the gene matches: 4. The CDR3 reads CASSQIAGGSYEQYF. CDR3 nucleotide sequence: TGTGCCAGCAGTCAAATAGCGGGGGGGTCCTACGAGCAGTACTTC.

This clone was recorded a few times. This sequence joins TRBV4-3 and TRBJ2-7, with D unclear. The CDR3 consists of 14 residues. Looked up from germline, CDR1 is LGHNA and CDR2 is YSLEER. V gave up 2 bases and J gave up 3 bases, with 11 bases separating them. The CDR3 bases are TGCGCCAGCAGCCAATCCTCCATCGACTACGAGCAGTACTTC. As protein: CASSQSSIDYEQYF.

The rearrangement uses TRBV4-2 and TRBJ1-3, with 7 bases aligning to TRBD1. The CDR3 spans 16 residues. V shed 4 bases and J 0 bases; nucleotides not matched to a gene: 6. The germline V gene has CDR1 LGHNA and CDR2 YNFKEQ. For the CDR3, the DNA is TGTGCCAGCAGCCTCGGACAGGCGAGCTCTGGAAACACCATATATTTT. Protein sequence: CASSLGQASSGNTIYF.

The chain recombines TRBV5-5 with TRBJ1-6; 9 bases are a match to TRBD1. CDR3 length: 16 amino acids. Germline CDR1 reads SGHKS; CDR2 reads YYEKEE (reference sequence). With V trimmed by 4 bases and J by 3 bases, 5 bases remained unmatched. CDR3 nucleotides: TGTGCCAGCAGCAAGGACAGGGGCCACTATAATTCACCCCTCCACTTT. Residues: CASSKDRGHYNSPLHF.

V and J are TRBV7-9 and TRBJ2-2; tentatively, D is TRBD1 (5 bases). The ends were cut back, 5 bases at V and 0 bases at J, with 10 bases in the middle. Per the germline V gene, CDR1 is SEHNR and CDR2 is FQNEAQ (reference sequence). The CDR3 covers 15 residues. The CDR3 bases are TGTGCCAGCAGCCTGGGGCGTGCGAACACCGGGGAGCTGTTTTTT. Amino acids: CASSLGRANTGELFF.

The DNA of the CDR3 is TGCGCCAGCAGCCCCACGAGGAGGGGGCTGTACGAGCAGTACTTC. Translating gives CASSPTRRGLYEQYF. V usage is TRBV5-1 and J usage is TRBJ2-7; a possible D gene is TRBD1 (7 bases). V was trimmed by 4 bases and J by 4 bases, leaving 18 bases between them. The germline CDR1 and CDR2 sequences are SGHRS and YFSETQ. This CDR3 contains 15 residues.

This chain's CDR3 is CASREIRAPFGPQHF. The CDR3 bases are TGTGCCAGCAGGGAGATCAGGGCTCCATTTGGGCCCCAGCATTTT. This sequence joins TRBV6-5 and TRBJ1-5, with D perhaps TRBD1 (5 bases). Germline V CDR1 and CDR2: MNHEY, SVGAGI. The CDR3 covers 15 residues. Between the trimmed V and J ends, which lost 6 bases and 9 bases, there was a span of 21 bases.

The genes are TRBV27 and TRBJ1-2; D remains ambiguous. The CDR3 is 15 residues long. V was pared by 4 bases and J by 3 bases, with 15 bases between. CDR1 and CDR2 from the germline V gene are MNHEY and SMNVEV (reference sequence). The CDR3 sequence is CASSSTKGFDYGYTF. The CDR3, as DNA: TGTGCCAGCAGTTCCACCAAGGGTTTTGACTATGGCTACACCTTC.

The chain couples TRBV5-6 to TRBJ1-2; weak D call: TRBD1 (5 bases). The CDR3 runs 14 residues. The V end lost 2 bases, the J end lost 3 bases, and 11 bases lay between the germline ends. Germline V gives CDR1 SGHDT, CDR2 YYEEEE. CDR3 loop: CASSFRSGYYGYTF. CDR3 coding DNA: TGTGCCAGCAGCTTTCGTTCAGGGTACTATGGCTACACCTTC.

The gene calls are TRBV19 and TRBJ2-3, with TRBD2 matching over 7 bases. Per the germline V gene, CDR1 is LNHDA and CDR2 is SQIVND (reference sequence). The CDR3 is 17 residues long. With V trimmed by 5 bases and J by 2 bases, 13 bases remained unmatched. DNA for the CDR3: TGTGCCAGTAGTCCTACGCCGGGGACTACAAACACAGATACGCAGTATTTT. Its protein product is CASSPTPGTTNTDTQYF.

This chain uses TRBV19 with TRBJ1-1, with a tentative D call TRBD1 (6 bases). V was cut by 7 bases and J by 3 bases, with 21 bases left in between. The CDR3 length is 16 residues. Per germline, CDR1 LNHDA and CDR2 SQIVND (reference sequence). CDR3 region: CASTPRWGGADTEAFF. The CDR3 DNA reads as TGTGCCAGTACCCCCCGGTGGGGGGGGGCGGACACTGAAGCTTTCTTT. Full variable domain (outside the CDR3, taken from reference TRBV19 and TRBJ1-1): DGGITQSPKYLFRKEGQNVTLSCEQNLNHDAMYWYRQDPGQGLRLIYYSQIVNDFQKGDIAEGYSVSREKKESFPLTVTSAQKNPTAFYLCASTPRWGGADTEAFFGQGTRLTVV.

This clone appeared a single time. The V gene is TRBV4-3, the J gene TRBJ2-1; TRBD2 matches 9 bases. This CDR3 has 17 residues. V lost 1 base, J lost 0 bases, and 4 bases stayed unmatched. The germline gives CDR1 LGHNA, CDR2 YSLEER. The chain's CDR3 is CASSQGLADYSYNEQFF. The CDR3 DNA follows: TGCGCCAGCAGCCAAGGACTAGCGGATTACTCCTACAATGAGCAGTTCTTC.

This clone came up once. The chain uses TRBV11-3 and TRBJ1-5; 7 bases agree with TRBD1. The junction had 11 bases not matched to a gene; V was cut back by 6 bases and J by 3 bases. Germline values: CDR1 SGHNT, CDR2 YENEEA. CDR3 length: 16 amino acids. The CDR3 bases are TGTGCCAGCAGACCGCCTACAGGGGCCTACAATCAGCCCCAGCATTTT. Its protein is CASRPPTGAYNQPQHF.

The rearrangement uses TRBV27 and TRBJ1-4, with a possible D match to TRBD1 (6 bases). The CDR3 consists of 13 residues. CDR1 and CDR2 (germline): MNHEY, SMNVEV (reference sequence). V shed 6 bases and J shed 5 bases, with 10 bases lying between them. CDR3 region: CASRSQGNEKLFF. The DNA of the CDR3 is TGTGCCAGCAGATCTCAGGGGAATGAAAAACTGTTTTTT.

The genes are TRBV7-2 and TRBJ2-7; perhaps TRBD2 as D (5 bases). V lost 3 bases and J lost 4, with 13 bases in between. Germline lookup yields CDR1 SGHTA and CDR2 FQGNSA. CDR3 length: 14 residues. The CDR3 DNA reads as TGTGCCAGCAGCTTCCCGGGGTACCAATACGAGCAGTACTTC. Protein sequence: CASSFPGYQYEQYF.

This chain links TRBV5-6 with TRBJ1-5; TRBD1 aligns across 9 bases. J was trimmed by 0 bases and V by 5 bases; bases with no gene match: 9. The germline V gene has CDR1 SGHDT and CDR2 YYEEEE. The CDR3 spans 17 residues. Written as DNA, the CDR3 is TGTGCCAGCAGTTCAGACCGGGACAGGGCTAGCAATCAGCCCCAGCATTTT. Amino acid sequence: CASSSDRDRASNQPQHF.

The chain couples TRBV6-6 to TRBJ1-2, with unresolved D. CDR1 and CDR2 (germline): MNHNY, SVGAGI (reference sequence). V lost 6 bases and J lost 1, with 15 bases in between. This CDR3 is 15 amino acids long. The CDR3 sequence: CASSDAAADNYGYTF. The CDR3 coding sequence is TGTGCCAGCAGCGACGCGGCAGCGGATAACTATGGCTACACCTTC.

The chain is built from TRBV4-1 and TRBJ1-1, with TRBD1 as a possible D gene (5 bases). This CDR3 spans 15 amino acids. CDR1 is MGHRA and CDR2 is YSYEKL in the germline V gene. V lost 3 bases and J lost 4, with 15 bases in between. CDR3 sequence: CASSHATGDGTEAFF. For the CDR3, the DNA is TGCGCCAGCAGCCATGCGACGGGGGATGGCACTGAAGCTTTCTTT.

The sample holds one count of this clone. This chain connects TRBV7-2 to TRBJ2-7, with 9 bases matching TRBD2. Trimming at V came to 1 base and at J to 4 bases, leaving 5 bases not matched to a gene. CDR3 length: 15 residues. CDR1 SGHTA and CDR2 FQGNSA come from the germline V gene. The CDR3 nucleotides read TGTGCCAGCAGCTTAGTTTCGCTAGCGGGGTACGAGCAGTACTTC. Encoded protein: CASSLVSLAGYEQYF.

The CDR3 DNA reads as TGTGCCAGCAGCGAGGCTAGCGGGAGGTACAATGAGCAGTTCTTC. It specifies CASSEASGRYNEQFF. This chain uses TRBV9 with TRBJ2-1; 11 nucleotides align to TRBD2. This CDR3 is 15 amino acids long. V gave up 3 bases and J gave up 4 bases; unmatched junction bases: 3. Germline loops: CDR1 SGDLS, CDR2 YYNGEE. Full variable domain (outside the CDR3, taken from reference TRBV9 and TRBJ2-1): DSGVTQTPKHLITATGQRVTLRCSPRSGDLSVYWYQQSLDQGLQFLIQYYNGEERAKGNILERFSAQQFPDLHSELNLSSLELGDSALYFCASSEASGRYNEQFFGPGTRLTVL.

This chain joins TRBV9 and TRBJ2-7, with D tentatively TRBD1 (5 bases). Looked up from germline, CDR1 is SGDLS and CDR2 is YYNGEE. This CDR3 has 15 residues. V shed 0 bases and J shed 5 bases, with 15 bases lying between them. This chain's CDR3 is CASSVEGVGRHEQYF. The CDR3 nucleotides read TGTGCCAGCAGCGTAGAAGGGGTCGGAAGGCACGAGCAGTACTTC.

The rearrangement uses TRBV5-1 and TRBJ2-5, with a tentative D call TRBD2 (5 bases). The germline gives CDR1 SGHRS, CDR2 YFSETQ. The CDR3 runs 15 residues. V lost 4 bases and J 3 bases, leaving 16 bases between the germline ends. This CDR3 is CASSLTRTLKETQYF. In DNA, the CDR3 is TGCGCCAGCAGCCTTACTAGGACCCTTAAAGAGACCCAGTACTTC.